This entry describes one TCR beta chain. Its antigen is unidentified. The method was immunoSEQ multiplex PCR; TCRdb's version includes in-frame clones alone and lacks a portion of them. The sample shows 26,000 or so clones, approximately 85% of them seen only once. The record originates from a study of lymphopenia after photon versus proton radiotherapy. Trimming cost V 7 bases and J 5 bases, with 17 bases left between them. This CDR3 has 14 residues. CDR1 is MDHEN and CDR2 is SYDVKM in the germline V gene. Study-wide points: Under photons, naive T cells and diversity fell while effector/memory populations rose.

This receptor was obtained from a man younger than 40 with gastric cancer. This chain links TRBV28 with TRBJ2-5, with D possibly being TRBD1 or TRBD2 (5 bases each). Material: peripheral blood, obtained from a patient treated with photon-based radiotherapy. The CDR3 DNA reads TGTGCCAGCAAGCTAACGGGACGGTCTGAGACCCAGTACTTC. This translates into CASKLTGRSETQYF.